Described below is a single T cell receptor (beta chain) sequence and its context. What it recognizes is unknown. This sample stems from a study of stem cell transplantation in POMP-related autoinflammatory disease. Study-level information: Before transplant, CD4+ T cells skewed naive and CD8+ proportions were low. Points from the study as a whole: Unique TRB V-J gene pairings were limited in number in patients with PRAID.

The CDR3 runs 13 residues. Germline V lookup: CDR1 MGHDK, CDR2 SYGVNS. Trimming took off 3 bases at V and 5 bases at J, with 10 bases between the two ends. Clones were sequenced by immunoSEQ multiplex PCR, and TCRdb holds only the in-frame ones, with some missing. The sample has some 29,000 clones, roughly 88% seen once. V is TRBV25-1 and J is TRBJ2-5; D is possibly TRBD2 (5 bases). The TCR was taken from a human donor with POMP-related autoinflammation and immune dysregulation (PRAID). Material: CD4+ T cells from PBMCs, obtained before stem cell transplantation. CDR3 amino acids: CASSESGYETQYF. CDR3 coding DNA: TGTGCCAGCAGTGAGAGCGGATACGAGACCCAGTACTTC.